These 13 T cell receptor beta chains were all obtained from the same sample, sequenced in a study of T cells in Graves' hyperthyroidism and ophthalmopathy. Authors of the study amplified TCR beta CDR3 regions from RNA transcripts. RT-PCR in the first round (using the HTBI primer set) targeted the TCR CDR3. From the multiplex PCR reads, TCRdb called clonotypes with MiXCR, one entry per CDR3 protein. Among tens of thousands of distinct CDR3 sequences listed, around 53% were seen once. The sample was blood. The origin of the receptors is a man aged 40-55 years with Graves' ophthalmopathy.

CDR3 in DNA: TGTGCCAGCAGCTTGGGGTGGGGCCGGGATACGCAGTATTTT. Translation: CASSLGWGRDTQYF. The chain employs TRBV5-4 and TRBJ2-3; TRBD1 might be the D (5 bases). The germline V gene has CDR1 SGHNT and CDR2 YYREEE (reference sequence). The CDR3 runs 14 residues. V lost 0 bases, J lost 6 bases, and 11 bases lay in between. The entire variable domain, with the rest obtained from reference TRBV5-4 and TRBJ2-3, is as follows: ETGVTQSPTHLIKTRGQQVTLRCSSQSGHNTVSWYQQALGQGPQFIFQYYREEENGRGNFPPRFSGLQFPNYSSELNVNALELDDSALYLCASSLGWGRDTQYFGPGTRLTVL.

This clonotype occurred many times. The chain joins TRBV7-9 to TRBJ2-1; 7 nucleotides align to TRBD2. The CDR3 has 15 residues. In germline, CDR1 is SEHNR, CDR2 FQNEAQ (reference sequence). Losses at the gene ends were 4 bases for V and 5 bases for J; bases not matched to a gene: 8. CDR3 sequence: CASSSLGGSHNEQFF. CDR3 nucleotide sequence: TGTGCCAGCAGCTCCCTGGGCGGGAGTCACAATGAGCAGTTCTTC. The full variable domain, rest sourced from reference TRBV7-9 and TRBJ2-1, is DTGVSQNPRHKITKRGQNVTFRCDPISEHNRLYWYRQTLGQGPEFLTYFQNEAQLEKSRLLSDRFSAERPKGSFSTLEIQRTEQGDSAMYLCASSSLGGSHNEQFFGPGTRLTVL.

The chain employs TRBV20-1 and TRBJ1-2, with 9 bases aligning to TRBD1. In germline, CDR1 is DFQATT, CDR2 SNEGSKA (reference sequence). There are 14 residues in the CDR3. The V and J ends lost 6 bases and 12 bases, in that order; junction bases with no gene match: 17. The CDR3 loop is CSAPGTGSASGNTF. The CDR3 DNA sequence: TGCAGTGCCCCGGGGACAGGGTCAGCCTCTGGAAACACCTTC.

This clonotype has a count of ten or more. This chain connects TRBV14 to TRBJ2-3, with 9 bases that match TRBD2. The J segment lost 2 bases and the V segment lost 4 bases, leaving 7 bases of the junction unmatched. The CDR3 is 16 residues long. The V gene's germline CDR1 is SGHDN and CDR2 FVKESK. The CDR3 DNA reads TGTGCCAGCAGCCGACAAGCGGGAGGCACCACAGATACGCAGTATTTT. This sequence encodes CASSRQAGGTTDTQYF.

V usage is TRBV7-6 and J usage is TRBJ1-1; tentative D call: TRBD1 (6 bases). V gave up 5 bases and J gave up 0 bases, with 13 bases separating them. CDR1 and CDR2 (germline): SGHVS, FNYEAQ. The CDR3 is made up of 15 amino acids. The CDR3 sequence is CASSRLGQLNTEAFF. For the CDR3, the DNA is TGTGCCAGCAGCCGTCTTGGACAGCTGAACACTGAAGCTTTCTTT.

This clonotype was detected ten times or more. The chain combines TRBV19 with TRBJ1-4; tentative D call: TRBD1 (6 bases). Trimming pared 10 bases from V and 8 bases from J, leaving 20 bases between. Germline assignment: CDR1 LNHDA and CDR2 SQIVND (reference sequence). The CDR3 runs 14 residues. The CDR3 coding sequence is TGTGCCACCCAAGGGGGGTTCGGGGGGGAAAAACTGTTTTTT. This encodes CATQGGFGGEKLFF.

The table lists this clonotype with a few counts. This sequence joins TRBV28 and TRBJ2-4; the D is unclear. Germline V lookup: CDR1 MDHEN, CDR2 SYDVKM. The V end lost 1 base, the J end lost 2 bases, and 9 bases lay between the germline ends. CDR3 length equals 15 residues. The CDR3 nucleotides are TGTGCCAGCAGTTTATTACGGTTAACCAAAAACATTCAGTACTTC. Encoded protein: CASSLLRLTKNIQYF.

On this clonotype: A read error may produce the germline difference seen at one junction end. This chain links TRBV10-3 with TRBJ1-1; 10 positions match TRBD1. The CDR3 runs to 16 residues. Germline V lookup: CDR1 ENHRY, CDR2 SYGVKD. The CDR3, as DNA: TGTGCCATCCGTGAGCCGGGACAGGGGTACAACACGGAAGCTTTCTTT. Its translation: CAIREPGQGYNTEAFF.

This chain connects TRBV6-1 to TRBJ2-7, with 9 bases that match TRBD1. V was pared by 6 bases and J by 1 base, with 13 bases of the junction left unmatched. This CDR3 spans 17 amino acids. Germline loops: CDR1 MNHNS, CDR2 SASEGT. CDR3 loop: CASRMIPGTGHSYEQYF. Written as DNA, the CDR3 is TGTGCCAGCAGGATGATCCCCGGGACAGGGCATTCCTACGAGCAGTACTTC.

The chain is built from TRBV7-6 and TRBJ2-5, with a weak D call TRBD2 (6 bases). V shed 5 bases and J shed 1 base, with 8 bases lying between them. Germline V gene lookup returns CDR1 SGHVS and CDR2 FNYEAQ. The CDR3 runs 13 residues. CDR3 DNA sequence: TGTGCCAGCAGCCCGGGACTCCAAGAGACCCAGTACTTC. Encoded protein: CASSPGLQETQYF.

Many counts were recorded for this clonotype. In DNA, the CDR3 is TGTGCCAGCAGCTTACCGGGAGCGGCCTCAGGTACCCAGTACTTC. This translates into CASSLPGAASGTQYF. The chain couples TRBV13 to TRBJ2-5; weak D call: TRBD2 (6 bases). Germline V gene sequence: CDR1 PRHDT, CDR2 FYEKMQ (reference sequence). V lost 2 bases to trimming and J lost 8 bases, with 18 bases between them. This CDR3 is built from 15 residues.

This clonotype was counted a few times. This chain joins TRBV7-8 and TRBJ2-1; TRBD2 agrees at 9 bases. Germline-derived CDR1 and CDR2 are SGHVS and FQNEAQ. The CDR3 is 16 residues long. The CDR3 sequence: CTGSLGAGGSYNEQFF. CDR3 in DNA: TGTACCGGCAGCTTAGGAGCGGGAGGCTCCTACAATGAGCAGTTCTTC.

Regarding this clonotype: This may arise from a read error, as a much more abundant clone is one base away. The chain is built from TRBV3-1 and TRBJ2-1; TRBD1 matches 8 bases. The CDR3 is 16 amino acids. Looked up from germline, CDR1 is LGHDT and CDR2 is YNNKEL (reference sequence). In nucleotides, the CDR3 is TGTGCCAGCGGCCAGGGGGCCGGGGGTGCATACAATGAGCAGTTCTTC. Translated, it gives CASGQGAGGAYNEQFF.